Listed below are T cell receptor beta chains from one sample, sequenced in a study of graft-versus-host responses after intestinal transplantation. These TCRs' antigens remain unknown. Libraries were prepared by immunoSEQ multiplex PCR; TCRdb keeps only in-frame clonotypes and omits some of them. This sample yields fewer than 85,000 clones, of which approximately 84% are seen a single time; roughly 0.4% belongs to the top ten. The sequencing here drew on unstimulated CD4+ T cells sorted from spleen or lymph node cells, taken before transplant. Receptor source: a human donor who was the organ donor for an intestinal transplant. CDR3s include the opening cysteine and the closing phenylalanine or tryptophan. The D gene is left open where the match is weak. A row's size may be missing; if present it is once, few, many or a size class.

v_gene: TRBV28
j_gene: TRBJ1-4
abundance: -
d_gene: -
CDR3aa: CASSSTATNEKLFF
CDR3nt: TGTGCCAGCAGTTCCACTGCAACTAATGAAAAACTGTTTTTT

v_gene: TRBV11-3
j_gene: TRBJ2-2
abundance: -
d_gene: TRBD1
CDR3aa: CASSPTGVSGELFF
CDR3nt: TGTGCCAGCAGCCCAACAGGGGTCTCCGGGGAGCTGTTTTTT

v_gene: TRBV29-1
j_gene: TRBJ2-1
abundance: -
d_gene: TRBD2
CDR3aa: CSVKPTSGSSYNEQFF
CDR3nt: TGCAGCGTGAAGCCAACTAGCGGAAGCTCCTACAATGAGCAGTTCTTC

v_gene: TRBV4-3
j_gene: TRBJ1-2
abundance: -
d_gene: TRBD1
CDR3aa: CASSQVGQDYGYTF
CDR3nt: TGCGCCAGCAGCCAAGTCGGACAGGACTATGGCTACACCTTC

v_gene: TRBV5-4
j_gene: TRBJ1-1
abundance: -
d_gene: -
CDR3aa: CASSSPRRGGDNTEAFF
CDR3nt: TGTGCCAGCAGCTCACCGAGGAGGGGCGGGGATAACACTGAAGCTTTCTTT

v_gene: TRBV10-3
j_gene: TRBJ2-3
abundance: -
d_gene: -
CDR3aa: CAISARGADTQYF
CDR3nt: TGTGCCATCAGTGCCAGGGGGGCAGATACGCAGTATTTT

v_gene: TRBV4-3
j_gene: TRBJ1-2
abundance: -
d_gene: -
CDR3aa: CASSLDRKGHQVNYGYTF
CDR3nt: TGCGCCAGCAGCCTCGATCGAAAGGGACACCAAGTCAACTATGGCTACACCTTC

v_gene: TRBV28
j_gene: TRBJ1-2
abundance: -
d_gene: TRBD1
CDR3aa: CASISGQGRGYTF
CDR3nt: TGTGCCAGCATCTCCGGACAGGGCCGCGGCTACACCTTC

v_gene: TRBV6-1
j_gene: TRBJ2-3
abundance: -
d_gene: TRBD2
CDR3aa: CASSETSGVTRDTQYF
CDR3nt: TGTGCCAGCAGTGAAACTAGCGGGGTCACCCGGGATACGCAGTATTTT

v_gene: TRBV6-5
j_gene: TRBJ1-3
abundance: -
d_gene: -
CDR3aa: CASSYHYNSGNTIYF
CDR3nt: TGTGCCAGCAGTTATCACTACAACTCTGGAAACACCATATATTTT

v_gene: TRBV2
j_gene: TRBJ2-2
abundance: -
d_gene: -
CDR3aa: CASSEGSARGELFF
CDR3nt: TGTGCCAGCAGTGAAGGTAGTGCCCGCGGGGAGCTGTTTTTT

v_gene: TRBV2
j_gene: TRBJ1-5
abundance: -
d_gene: -
CDR3aa: CARQQGHQPQHF
CDR3nt: TGTGCCAGGCAACAGGGCCATCAGCCCCAGCATTTT

v_gene: TRBV15
j_gene: TRBJ1-4
abundance: -
d_gene: -
CDR3aa: CATSPLPRGSNEKLFF
CDR3nt: TGTGCCACCAGCCCCCTCCCCCGAGGCTCTAATGAAAAACTGTTTTTT

v_gene: TRBV25-1
j_gene: TRBJ2-1
abundance: -
d_gene: -
CDR3aa: CASSPRNEQFF
CDR3nt: TGTGCCAGCAGCCCCAGGAATGAGCAGTTCTTC

v_gene: TRBV6-5
j_gene: TRBJ2-1
abundance: -
d_gene: TRBD2
CDR3aa: CASTHRTSGGNEQFF
CDR3nt: TGTGCCAGCACCCATCGGACTAGCGGCGGGAATGAGCAGTTCTTC

v_gene: TRBV19
j_gene: TRBJ2-1
abundance: -
d_gene: -
CDR3aa: CATLGASSYNEQFF
CDR3nt: TGTGCCACCCTGGGGGCCAGCTCCTACAATGAGCAGTTCTTC

v_gene: TRBV5-1
j_gene: TRBJ2-5
abundance: -
d_gene: -
CDR3aa: CASSQGWETQYF
CDR3nt: TGCGCCAGCAGTCAGGGTTGGGAGACCCAGTACTTC

v_gene: TRBV5-6
j_gene: TRBJ2-3
abundance: -
d_gene: TRBD2
CDR3aa: CASSRLVGGITDTQYF
CDR3nt: TGTGCCAGCAGCAGATTGGTGGGAGGGATCACAGATACGCAGTATTTT

v_gene: TRBV5-1
j_gene: TRBJ1-3
abundance: -
d_gene: TRBD1
CDR3aa: CASSLTGAGNTIYF
CDR3nt: TGCGCCAGCAGCTTGACAGGGGCAGGGAACACCATATATTTT

v_gene: TRBV28
j_gene: TRBJ2-1
abundance: -
d_gene: TRBD2
CDR3aa: CASQAGGANGAGDKQFF
CDR3nt: TGTGCCAGCCAGGCGGGGGGCGCGAACGGGGCGGGGGACAAGCAGTTCTTC

v_gene: TRBV6-1
j_gene: TRBJ1-2
abundance: once
d_gene: -
CDR3aa: CASRFAGAGYTF
CDR3nt: TGTGCCAGCCGCTTTGCGGGGGCAGGCTACACCTTC

v_gene: TRBV28
j_gene: TRBJ2-2
abundance: -
d_gene: -
CDR3aa: CASLRLSTRQSNTGELFF
CDR3nt: TGTGCCAGCTTACGTCTATCGACGCGACAATCGAACACCGGGGAGCTGTTTTTT

v_gene: TRBV9
j_gene: TRBJ2-5
abundance: -
d_gene: -
CDR3aa: CASSVGGDRRETQYF
CDR3nt: TGTGCCAGCAGCGTAGGCGGGGATAGGCGAGAGACCCAGTACTTC

v_gene: TRBV9
j_gene: TRBJ1-5
abundance: -
d_gene: TRBD1
CDR3aa: CASSVGTGSNQPQHF
CDR3nt: TGTGCCAGCAGCGTAGGGACAGGTAGCAATCAGCCCCAGCATTTT

v_gene: TRBV27
j_gene: TRBJ1-1
abundance: -
d_gene: -
CDR3aa: CASSHRDGEAFF
CDR3nt: TGTGCCAGCAGCCACAGGGATGGGGAAGCTTTCTTT

v_gene: TRBV7-2
j_gene: TRBJ1-4
abundance: -
d_gene: TRBD1
CDR3aa: CASSPKATGQQFF
CDR3nt: TGTGCCAGCAGCCCGAAGGCCACGGGACAGCAGTTTTTT